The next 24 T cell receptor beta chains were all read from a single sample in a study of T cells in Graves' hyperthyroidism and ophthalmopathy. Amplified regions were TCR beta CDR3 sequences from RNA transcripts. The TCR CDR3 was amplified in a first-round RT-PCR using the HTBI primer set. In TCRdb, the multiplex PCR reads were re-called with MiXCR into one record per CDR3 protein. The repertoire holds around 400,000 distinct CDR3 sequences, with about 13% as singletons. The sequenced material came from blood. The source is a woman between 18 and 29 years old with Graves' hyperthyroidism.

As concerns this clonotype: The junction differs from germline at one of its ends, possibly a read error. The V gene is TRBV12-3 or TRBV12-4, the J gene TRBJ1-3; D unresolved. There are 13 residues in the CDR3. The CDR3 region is CASRTTAGTTIYF. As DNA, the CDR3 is TGTGCCAGCAGAACGACCGCTGGAACCACCATATATTTT.

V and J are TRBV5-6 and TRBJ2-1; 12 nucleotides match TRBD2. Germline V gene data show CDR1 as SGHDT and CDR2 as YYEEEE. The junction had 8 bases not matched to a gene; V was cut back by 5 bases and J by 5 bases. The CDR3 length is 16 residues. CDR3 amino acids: CASRALAGGPHNEQFF. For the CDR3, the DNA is TGTGCCAGCAGAGCTCTAGCGGGAGGGCCCCACAATGAGCAGTTCTTC. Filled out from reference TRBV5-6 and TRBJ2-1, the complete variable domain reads DAGVTQSPTHLIKTRGQQVTLRCSPKSGHDTVSWYQQALGQGPQFIFQYYEEEERQRGNFPDRFSGHQFPNYSSELNVNALLLGDSALYLCASRALAGGPHNEQFFGPGTRLTVL.

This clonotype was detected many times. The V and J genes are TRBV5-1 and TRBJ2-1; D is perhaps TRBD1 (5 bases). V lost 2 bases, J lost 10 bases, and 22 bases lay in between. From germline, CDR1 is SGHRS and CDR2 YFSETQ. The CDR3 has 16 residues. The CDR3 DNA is TGCGCCAGCAGCTTACAAACTTTAGGGGCCACTTTCGAGCAGTTCTTC. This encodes CASSLQTLGATFEQFF.

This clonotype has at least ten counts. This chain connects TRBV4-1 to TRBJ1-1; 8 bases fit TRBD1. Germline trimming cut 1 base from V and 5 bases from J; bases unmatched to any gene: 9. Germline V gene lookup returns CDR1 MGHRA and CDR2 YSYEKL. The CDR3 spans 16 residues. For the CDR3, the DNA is TGCGCCAGCAGCCAAGGCCGGGGACAGGACGGGACTGAAGCTTTCTTT. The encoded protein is CASSQGRGQDGTEAFF.

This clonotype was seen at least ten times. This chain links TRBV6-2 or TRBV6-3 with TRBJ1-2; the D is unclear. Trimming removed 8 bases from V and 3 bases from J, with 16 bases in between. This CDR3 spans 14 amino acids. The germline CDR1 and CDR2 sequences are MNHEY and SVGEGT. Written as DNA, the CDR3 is TGTGCCAGCGCCCCCTTGGCAGACGACTATGGCTACACCTTC. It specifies CASAPLADDYGYTF.

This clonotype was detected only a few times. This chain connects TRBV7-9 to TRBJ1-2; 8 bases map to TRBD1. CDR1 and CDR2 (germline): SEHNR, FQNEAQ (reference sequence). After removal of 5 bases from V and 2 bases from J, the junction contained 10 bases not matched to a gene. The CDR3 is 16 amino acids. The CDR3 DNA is TGTGCCAGCAGCCAATGGACAGGGTCGGTCAACTATGGCTACACCTTC. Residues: CASSQWTGSVNYGYTF.

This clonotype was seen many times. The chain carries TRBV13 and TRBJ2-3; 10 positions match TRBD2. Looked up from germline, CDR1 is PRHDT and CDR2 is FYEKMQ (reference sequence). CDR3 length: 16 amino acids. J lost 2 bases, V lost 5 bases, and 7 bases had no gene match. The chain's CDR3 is CASSPQREGPTDTQYF. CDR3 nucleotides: TGTGCCAGCAGCCCTCAGCGGGAGGGCCCCACAGATACGCAGTATTTT.

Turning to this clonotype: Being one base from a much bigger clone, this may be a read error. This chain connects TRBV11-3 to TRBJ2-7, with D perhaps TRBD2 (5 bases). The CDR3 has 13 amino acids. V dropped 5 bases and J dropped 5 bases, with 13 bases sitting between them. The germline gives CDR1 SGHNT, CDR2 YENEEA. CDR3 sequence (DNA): TGTGCCAGCAGCCAAAGGAGGCAAAACGAGCAGTACTTC. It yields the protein CASSQRRQNEQYF.

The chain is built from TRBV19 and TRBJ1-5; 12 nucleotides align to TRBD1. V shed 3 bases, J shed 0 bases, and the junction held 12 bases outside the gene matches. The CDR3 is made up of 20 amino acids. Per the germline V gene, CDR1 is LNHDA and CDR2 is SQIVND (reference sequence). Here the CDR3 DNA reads TGTGCCAGTAGTATCTTTATCGGGACAGGGGGCCTTTATAGCAATCAGCCCCAGCATTTT. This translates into CASSIFIGTGGLYSNQPQHF.

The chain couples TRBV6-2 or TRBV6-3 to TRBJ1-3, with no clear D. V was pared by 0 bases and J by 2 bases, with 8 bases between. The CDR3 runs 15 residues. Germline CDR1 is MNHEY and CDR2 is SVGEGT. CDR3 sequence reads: CASSYSRAAGNTIYF. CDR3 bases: TGTGCCAGCAGTTACTCGAGGGCAGCTGGAAACACCATATATTTT.

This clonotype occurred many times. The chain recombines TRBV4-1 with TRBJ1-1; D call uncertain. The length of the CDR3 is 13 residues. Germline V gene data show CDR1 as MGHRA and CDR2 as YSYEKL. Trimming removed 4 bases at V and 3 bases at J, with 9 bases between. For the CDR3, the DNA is TGCGCCAGCAGCCGAGATAGGGACACTGAAGCTTTCTTT. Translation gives CASSRDRDTEAFF.

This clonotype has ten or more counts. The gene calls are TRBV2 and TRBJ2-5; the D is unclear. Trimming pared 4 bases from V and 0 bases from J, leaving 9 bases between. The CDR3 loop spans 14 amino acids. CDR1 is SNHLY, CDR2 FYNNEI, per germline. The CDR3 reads CASSGRSYQETQYF. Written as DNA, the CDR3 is TGTGCCAGCAGTGGTCGGTCGTACCAAGAGACCCAGTACTTC.

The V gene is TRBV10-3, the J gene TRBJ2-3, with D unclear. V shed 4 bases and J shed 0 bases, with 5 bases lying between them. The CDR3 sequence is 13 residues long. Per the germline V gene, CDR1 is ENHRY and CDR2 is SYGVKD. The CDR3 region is CAISGPSTDTQYF. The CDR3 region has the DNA TGTGCCATCAGTGGGCCTAGCACAGATACGCAGTATTTT.

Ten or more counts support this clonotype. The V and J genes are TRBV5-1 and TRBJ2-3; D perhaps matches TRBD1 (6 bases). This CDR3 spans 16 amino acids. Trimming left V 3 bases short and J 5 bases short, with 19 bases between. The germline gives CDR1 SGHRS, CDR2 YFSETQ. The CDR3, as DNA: TGCGCCAGCAGCTGGACCGGGACAACAAATATAGATACGCAGTATTTT. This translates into CASSWTGTTNIDTQYF.

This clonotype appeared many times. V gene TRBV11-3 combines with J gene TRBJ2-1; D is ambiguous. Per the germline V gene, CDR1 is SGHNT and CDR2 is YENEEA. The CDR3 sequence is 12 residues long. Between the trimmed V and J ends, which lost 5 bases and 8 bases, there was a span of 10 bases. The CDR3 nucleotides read TGTGCCAGCAGCCCGGCCAGCGATGAGCAGTTCTTC. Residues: CASSPASDEQFF. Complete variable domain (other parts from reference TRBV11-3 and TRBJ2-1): EAGVVQSPRYKIIEKKQPVAFWCNPISGHNTLYWYLQNLGQGPELLIRYENEEAVDDSQLPKDRFSAERLKGVDSTLKIQPAELGDSAVYLCASSPASDEQFFGPGTRLTVL.

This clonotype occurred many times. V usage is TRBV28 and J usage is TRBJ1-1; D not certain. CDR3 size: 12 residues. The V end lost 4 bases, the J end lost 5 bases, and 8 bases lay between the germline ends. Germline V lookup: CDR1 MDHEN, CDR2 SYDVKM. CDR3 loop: CASSYRRTEAFF. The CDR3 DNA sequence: TGTGCCAGCAGTTACCGGAGAACTGAAGCTTTCTTT.

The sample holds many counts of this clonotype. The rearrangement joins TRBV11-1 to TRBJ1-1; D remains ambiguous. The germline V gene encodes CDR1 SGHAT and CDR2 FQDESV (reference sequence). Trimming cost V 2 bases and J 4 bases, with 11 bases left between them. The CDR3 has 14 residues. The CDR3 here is CASSLYITTTEAFF. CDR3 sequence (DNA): TGTGCCAGCAGCTTATATATCACGACCACTGAAGCTTTCTTT.

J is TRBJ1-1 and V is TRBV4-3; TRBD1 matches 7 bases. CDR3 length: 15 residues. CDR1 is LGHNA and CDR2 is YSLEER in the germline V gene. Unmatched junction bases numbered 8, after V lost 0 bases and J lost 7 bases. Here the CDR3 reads CASSQDRGRDSEAFF. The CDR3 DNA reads TGCGCCAGCAGCCAAGATCGAGGGAGGGACAGTGAAGCTTTCTTT.

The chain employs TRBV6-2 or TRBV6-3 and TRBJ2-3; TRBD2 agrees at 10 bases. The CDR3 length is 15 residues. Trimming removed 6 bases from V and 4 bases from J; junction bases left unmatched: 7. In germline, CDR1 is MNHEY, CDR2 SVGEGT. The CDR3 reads CASRTTSGASDTQYF. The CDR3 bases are TGTGCCAGCAGAACCACTAGCGGGGCCTCAGATACGCAGTATTTT.

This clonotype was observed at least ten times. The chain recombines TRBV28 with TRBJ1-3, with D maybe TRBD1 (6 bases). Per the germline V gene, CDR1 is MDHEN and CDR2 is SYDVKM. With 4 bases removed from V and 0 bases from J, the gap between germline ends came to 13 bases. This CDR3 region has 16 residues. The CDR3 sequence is CASSSQTGVSGNTIYF. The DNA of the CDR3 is TGTGCCAGCAGTTCCCAGACAGGCGTCTCTGGAAACACCATATATTTT. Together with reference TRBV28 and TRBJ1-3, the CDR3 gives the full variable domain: DVKVTQSSRYLVKRTGEKVFLECVQDMDHENMFWYRQDPGLGLRLIYFSYDVKMKEKGDIPEGYSVSREKKERFSLILESASTNQTSMYLCASSSQTGVSGNTIYFGEGSWLTVV.

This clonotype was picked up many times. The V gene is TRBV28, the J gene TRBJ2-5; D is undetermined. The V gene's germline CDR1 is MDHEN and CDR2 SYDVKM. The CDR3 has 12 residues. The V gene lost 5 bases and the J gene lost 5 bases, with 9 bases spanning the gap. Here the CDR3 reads CASSPLEETQYF. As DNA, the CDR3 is TGTGCCAGCAGTCCCCTGGAGGAGACCCAGTACTTC.

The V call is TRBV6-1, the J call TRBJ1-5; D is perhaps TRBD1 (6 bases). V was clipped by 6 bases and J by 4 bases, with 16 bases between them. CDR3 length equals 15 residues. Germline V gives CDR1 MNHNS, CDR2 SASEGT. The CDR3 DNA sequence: TGTGCCAGCAGCTCCCTGACAGGTTATAATCAGCCCCAGCATTTT. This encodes CASSSLTGYNQPQHF.

CDR3 residues: CASSLPRLAGSDTQYF. Written as DNA, the CDR3 is TGTGCCAGCAGCTTACCCCGACTAGCGGGGTCTGATACGCAGTATTTT. The gene calls are TRBV7-2 and TRBJ2-3, with 11 bases matching TRBD2. From germline, CDR1 is SGHTA and CDR2 FQGNSA. The CDR3 runs to 16 residues. The V segment lost 2 bases and the J segment 6 bases; nucleotides outside the gene matches: 7.

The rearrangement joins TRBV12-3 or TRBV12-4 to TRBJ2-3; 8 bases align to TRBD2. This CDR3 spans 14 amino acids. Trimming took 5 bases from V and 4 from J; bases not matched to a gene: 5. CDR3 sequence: CASSIRLAPDTQYF. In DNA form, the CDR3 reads TGTGCCAGCAGTATCCGACTAGCGCCAGATACGCAGTATTTT.